These 15 T cell receptor beta chains came from one sample sequenced in a study of blood T cell repertoires in COVID-19. Using immunoSEQ multiplex PCR, the repertoire was profiled, and TCRdb retains in-frame clones only, with some absent. The sample lists tens of thousands of clones; over 85% were seen once. The sequenced sample consisted of peripheral blood. The receptors were gathered from a man aged 70 or older with active or convalescent COVID-19.

The chain joins TRBV5-5 to TRBJ1-1; D is ambiguous. Germline-derived CDR1 and CDR2 are SGHKS and YYEKEE (reference sequence). Deletions cut 2 bases from V and 2 bases from J, with 10 bases between. This CDR3 comprises 14 residues. This CDR3 reads CASSFREANTEAFF. CDR3 sequence (DNA): TGTGCCAGCAGCTTCCGGGAAGCTAACACTGAAGCTTTCTTT.

CDR3 DNA sequence: TGTGCCATCAGTGGGACAGGGGGGGGAGTGAACACTGAAGCTTTCTTT. This translates into CAISGTGGGVNTEAFF. V gene TRBV10-3 combines with J gene TRBJ1-1, with TRBD1 matching 10 bases. This CDR3 contains 16 residues. Trimming removed 4 bases from V and 0 bases from J; junction bases left unmatched: 5. The germline CDR1 and CDR2 sequences are ENHRY and SYGVKD.

The chain is built from TRBV5-1 and TRBJ1-3; 9 bases are a match to TRBD1. The CDR3 has 13 amino acids. V trimming: 5 bases; J trimming: 8 bases; junction bases outside the gene matches: 5. The germline V gene encodes CDR1 SGHRS and CDR2 YFSETQ. This chain's CDR3 is CASSPGTGHTIYF. In DNA form, the CDR3 reads TGCGCCAGCAGTCCCGGGACAGGGCACACCATATATTTT.

This rearrangement joins TRBV14 to TRBJ1-2; no reliable D call. The CDR3 spans 13 residues. Germline V gives CDR1 SGHDN, CDR2 FVKESK. Trimming removed 2 bases from V and 13 bases from J, with 17 bases in between. The CDR3 region has the DNA TGTGCCAGCAGCCAAAAGATGGGAGTCCTTAGCACCTTC. Translating it yields CASSQKMGVLSTF.

J is TRBJ2-2 and V is TRBV3-1 (or the pseudogene TRBV3-2); TRBD2 is a possible D gene (7 bases). V lost 0 bases and J lost 6, with 11 bases in between. The germline CDR1 and CDR2 sequences are LGHDT and YNNKEL (reference sequence). There are 15 residues in the CDR3. In DNA form, the CDR3 reads TGTGCCAGCAGCCAAGATGGGGGGGCTCCCGGGGAGCTGTTTTTT. Translating it yields CASSQDGGAPGELFF.

The chain uses TRBV2 and TRBJ1-6; 7 bases align to TRBD1. V shed 7 bases and J 14 bases; nucleotides not matched to a gene: 5. CDR1 and CDR2 from the germline V gene are SNHLY and FYNNEI. The CDR3 is 11 amino acids. CDR3 DNA: TGTGCCAGCACCCAGGGGGGCTCCCTCCACTTT. Encoded protein: CASTQGGSLHF.

The gene calls are TRBV20-1 and TRBJ2-5, with TRBD1 matching 7 bases. Germline CDR1 is DFQATT and CDR2 is SNEGSKA (reference sequence). The V segment lost 6 bases and the J segment 4 bases; nucleotides outside the gene matches: 8. This CDR3 contains 13 residues. The CDR3 region is CSASGQVGETQYF. In DNA form, the CDR3 reads TGCAGTGCCAGTGGACAGGTAGGAGAGACCCAGTACTTC.

The chain uses TRBV5-4 and TRBJ1-1; weak D call: TRBD1 (6 bases). This CDR3 comprises 15 residues. Deletions cut 0 bases from V and 4 bases from J, with 13 bases between. CDR1 SGHNT and CDR2 YYREEE come from the germline V gene (reference sequence). The CDR3 region is CASSLEGGRTTEAFF. The CDR3 region has the DNA TGTGCCAGCAGCTTGGAGGGGGGGAGGACCACTGAAGCTTTCTTT.

The CDR3 DNA follows: TGTGCCAGCAGCTGGGGGGGACAGGGGGTTTATAATTCACCCCTCCACTTT. Its translation: CASSWGGQGVYNSPLHF. The chain carries TRBV7-2 and TRBJ1-6; 11 bases agree with TRBD1. Per the germline V gene, CDR1 is SGHTA and CDR2 is FQGNSA. This CDR3 comprises 17 residues. V was pared by 4 bases and J by 4 bases, with 6 bases of the junction left unmatched.

The table lists this clone with a count of one. The chain employs TRBV6-2 or TRBV6-3 and TRBJ1-6; 7 nucleotides line up with TRBD1. The CDR3 consists of 14 residues. CDR1 is MNHEY and CDR2 is SVGEGT in the germline V gene. V lost 5 bases and J lost 6; bases outside the gene matches: 4. CDR3 in DNA: TGTGCCAGCAGTCCCCGGGACAGTAATTCACCCCTCCACTTT. Its translation: CASSPRDSNSPLHF.

The V gene is TRBV11-2, the J gene TRBJ1-1; D unresolved. The CDR3 covers 11 residues. V lost 4 bases, J lost 8 bases, and 8 bases lay in between. From germline, CDR1 is SGHAT and CDR2 FQNNGV. The CDR3 loop reads CASSSNREAFF. CDR3 nucleotide sequence: TGTGCCAGCAGCTCGAACAGAGAAGCTTTCTTT.

The V call is TRBV7-2, the J call TRBJ2-2, with D possibly matching TRBD2 (5 bases). V was cut by 5 bases and J by 1 base, with 8 bases left in between. CDR1 and CDR2 from the germline V gene are SGHTA and FQGNSA. The CDR3 has 14 residues. The CDR3, as DNA: TGTGCCAGCAGCCCGGGGATGAACACCGGGGAGCTGTTTTTT. Protein product: CASSPGMNTGELFF.

The V gene is TRBV5-1, the J gene TRBJ1-1, with D hard to call. Germline-derived CDR1 and CDR2 are SGHRS and YFSETQ. Trimming removed 0 bases at V and 5 bases at J, with 11 bases between. The CDR3 spans 14 residues. CDR3 coding DNA: TGCGCCAGCAGCTTGGGAACAGAAGGTACTGAAGCTTTCTTT. Translating it yields CASSLGTEGTEAFF.

The rearrangement joins TRBV19 to TRBJ2-5, with 11 nucleotides matching TRBD2. The CDR3 is 14 amino acids. Germline V lookup: CDR1 LNHDA, CDR2 SQIVND (reference sequence). The V segment lost 5 bases and the J segment 4 bases; nucleotides outside the gene matches: 3. CDR3 in DNA: TGTGCCAGTAGTTCTAGCGGGGGGCCAGAGACCCAGTACTTC. This translates into CASSSSGGPETQYF.

CDR3 in amino acids: CASSIGQLNTEAFF. The DNA of the CDR3 is TGTGCCAGCAGCATCGGACAGTTGAACACTGAAGCTTTCTTT. The chain is built from TRBV5-4 and TRBJ1-1; weak D call: TRBD1 (6 bases). The CDR3 sequence is 14 residues long. V lost 4 bases and J 0 bases, leaving 10 bases between the germline ends. Germline V gene data show CDR1 as SGHNT and CDR2 as YYREEE (reference sequence).